The present T cell receptor (beta chain) was sequenced within a study of tumor-infiltrating lymphocytes in primary liver carcinoma. Reverse transcription of about 0.5 ug total RNA with a constant-region primer produced TCR beta cDNA. Investigators got TCR beta libraries out of three nested multiplex PCR rounds, done with slightly modified ARM-PCR. In the first two PCR rounds, TRBV1-TRBV30 forward primers were paired with a C-beta reverse primer, and each round lasted roughly 9 cycles. TCRdb used MiXCR to reprocess the multiplex PCR reads, holding one entry per CDR3 protein. This table has 300,000 to 350,000 distinct CDR3 sequences, about three fifths appearing once. Germline DNA was extracted too, while blood RNA derived from unsorted whole blood. The CDR3 has 14 residues. Germline CDR1 and CDR2: MNHEY and SVGEGT. J lost 6 bases, V lost 3 bases, and 8 bases had no gene match.

The sequenced material came from peripheral blood. V and J are TRBV6-2 or TRBV6-3 and TRBJ2-7; 7 bases align to TRBD2. This sequence originates from a woman aged 25 to 45 with primary liver carcinoma and hepatitis B virus infection. The CDR3 region is CASSYLTSRSEQYF. CDR3 sequence (DNA): TGTGCCAGCAGTTATCTGACTAGCAGGAGCGAGCAGTACTTC.